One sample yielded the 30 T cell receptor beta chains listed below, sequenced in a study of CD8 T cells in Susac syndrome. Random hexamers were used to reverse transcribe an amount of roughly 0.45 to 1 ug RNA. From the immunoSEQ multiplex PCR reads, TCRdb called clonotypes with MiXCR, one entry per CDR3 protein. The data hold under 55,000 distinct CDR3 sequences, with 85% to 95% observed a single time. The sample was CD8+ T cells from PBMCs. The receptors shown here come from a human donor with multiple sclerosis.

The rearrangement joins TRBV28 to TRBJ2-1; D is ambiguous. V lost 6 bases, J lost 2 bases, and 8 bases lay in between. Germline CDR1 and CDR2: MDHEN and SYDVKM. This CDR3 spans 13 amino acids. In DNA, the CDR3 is TGTGCCAGCAGGAGCAGGACCTACAATGAGCAGTTCTTC. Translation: CASRSRTYNEQFF.

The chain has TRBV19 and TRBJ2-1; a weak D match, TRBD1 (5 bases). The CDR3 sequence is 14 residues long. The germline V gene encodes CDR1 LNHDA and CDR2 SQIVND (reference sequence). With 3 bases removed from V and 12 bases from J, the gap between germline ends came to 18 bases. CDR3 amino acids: CASSMYGAPGLQFF. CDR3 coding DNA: TGTGCCAGTAGTATGTATGGGGCGCCGGGTTTGCAGTTCTTC. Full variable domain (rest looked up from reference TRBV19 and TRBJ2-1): DGGITQSPKYLFRKEGQNVTLSCEQNLNHDAMYWYRQDPGQGLRLIYYSQIVNDFQKGDIAEGYSVSREKKESFPLTVTSAQKNPTAFYLCASSMYGAPGLQFFGPGTRLTVL.

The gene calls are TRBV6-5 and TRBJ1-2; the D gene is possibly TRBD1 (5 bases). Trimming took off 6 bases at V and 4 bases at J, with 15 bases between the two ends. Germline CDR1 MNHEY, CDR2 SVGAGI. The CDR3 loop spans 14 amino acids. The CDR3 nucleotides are TGTGCCAGCAGCCTTGGGGCAGCCAGCTATGGCTACACCTTC. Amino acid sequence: CASSLGAASYGYTF.

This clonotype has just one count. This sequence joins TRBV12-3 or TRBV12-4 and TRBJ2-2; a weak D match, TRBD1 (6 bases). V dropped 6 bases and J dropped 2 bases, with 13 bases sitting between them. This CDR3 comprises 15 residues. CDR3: CASSQGTPNTGELFF. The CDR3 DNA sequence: TGTGCCAGCAGCCAGGGGACCCCAAACACCGGGGAGCTGTTTTTT.

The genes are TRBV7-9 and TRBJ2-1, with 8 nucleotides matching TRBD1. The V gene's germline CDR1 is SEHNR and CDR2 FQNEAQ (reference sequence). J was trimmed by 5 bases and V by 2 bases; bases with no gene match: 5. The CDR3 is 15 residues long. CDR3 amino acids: CASSLQGAGDNEQFF. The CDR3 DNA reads TGTGCCAGCAGCTTACAGGGGGCAGGGGACAATGAGCAGTTCTTC. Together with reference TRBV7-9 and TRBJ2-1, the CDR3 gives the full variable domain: DTGVSQNPRHKITKRGQNVTFRCDPISEHNRLYWYRQTLGQGPEFLTYFQNEAQLEKSRLLSDRFSAERPKGSFSTLEIQRTEQGDSAMYLCASSLQGAGDNEQFFGPGTRLTVL.

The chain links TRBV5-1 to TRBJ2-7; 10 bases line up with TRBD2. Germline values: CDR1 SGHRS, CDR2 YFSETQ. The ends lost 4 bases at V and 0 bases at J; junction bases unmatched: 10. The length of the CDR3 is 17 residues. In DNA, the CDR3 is TGCGCCAGCAGCGGTCGTACTAGCGGGATGAGCTCCTACGAGCAGTACTTC. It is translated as CASSGRTSGMSSYEQYF. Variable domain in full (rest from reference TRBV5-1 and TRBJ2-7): KAGVTQTPRYLIKTRGQQVTLSCSPISGHRSVSWYQQTPGQGLQFLFEYFSETQRNKGNFPGRFSGRQFSNSRSEMNVSTLELGDSALYLCASSGRTSGMSSYEQYFGPGTRLTVT.

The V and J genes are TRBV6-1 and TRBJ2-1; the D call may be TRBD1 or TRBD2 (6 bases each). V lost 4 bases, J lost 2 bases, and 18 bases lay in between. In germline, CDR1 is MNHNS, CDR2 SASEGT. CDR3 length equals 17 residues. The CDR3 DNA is TGTGCCAGCAGTGCATACGGGGGCATCCCTACCTACAATGAGCAGTTCTTC. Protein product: CASSAYGGIPTYNEQFF.

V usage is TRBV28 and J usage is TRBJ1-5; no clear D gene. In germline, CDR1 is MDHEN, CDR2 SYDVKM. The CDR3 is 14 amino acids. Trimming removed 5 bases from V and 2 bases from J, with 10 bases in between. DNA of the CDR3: TGTGCCAGCAGTAAAAATGACGGCAATCAGCCCCAGCATTTT. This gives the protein CASSKNDGNQPQHF.

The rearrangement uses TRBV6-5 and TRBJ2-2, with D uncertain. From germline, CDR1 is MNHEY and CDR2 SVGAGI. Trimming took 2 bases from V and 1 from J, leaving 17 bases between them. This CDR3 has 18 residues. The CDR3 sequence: CASSYNVLLNLNTGELFF. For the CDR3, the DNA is TGTGCCAGCAGTTACAACGTATTGCTCAATCTGAACACCGGGGAGCTGTTTTTT.

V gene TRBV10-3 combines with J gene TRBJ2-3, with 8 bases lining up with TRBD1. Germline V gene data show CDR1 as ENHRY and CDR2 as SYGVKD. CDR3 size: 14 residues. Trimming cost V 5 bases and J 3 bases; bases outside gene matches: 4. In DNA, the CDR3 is TGTGCCATCAGTAACTACAGGGGGACAGATACGCAGTATTTT. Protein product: CAISNYRGTDTQYF.

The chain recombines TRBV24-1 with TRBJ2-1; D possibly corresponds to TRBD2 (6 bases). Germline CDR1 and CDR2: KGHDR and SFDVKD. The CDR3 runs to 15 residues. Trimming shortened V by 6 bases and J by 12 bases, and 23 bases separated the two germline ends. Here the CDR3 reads CATSPLPGRGYRQFF. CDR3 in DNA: TGTGCCACCAGTCCCTTACCTGGTCGGGGGTATAGGCAGTTCTTC.

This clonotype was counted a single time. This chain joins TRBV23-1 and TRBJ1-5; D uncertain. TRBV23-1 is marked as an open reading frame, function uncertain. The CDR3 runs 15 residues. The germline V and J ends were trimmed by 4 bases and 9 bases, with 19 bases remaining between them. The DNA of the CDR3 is TGCGCCAGCAGTCCCGGCCAGCCCGCACGTGGGCCCCAGCATTTT. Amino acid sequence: CASSPGQPARGPQHF.

The CDR3 loop reads CASYFQVYGYTF. CDR3 in DNA: TGTGCCAGCTACTTCCAAGTCTATGGCTACACCTTC. This chain links TRBV7-2 with TRBJ1-2; D remains unclear. V was trimmed by 8 bases and J by 4 bases, leaving 11 bases between them. The CDR3 runs 12 residues. CDR1 and CDR2 (germline): SGHTA, FQGNSA.

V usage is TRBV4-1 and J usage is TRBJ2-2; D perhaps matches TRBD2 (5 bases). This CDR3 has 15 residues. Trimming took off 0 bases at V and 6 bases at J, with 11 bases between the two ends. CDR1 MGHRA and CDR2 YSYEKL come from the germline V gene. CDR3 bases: TGCGCCAGCAGCCAAGAAGGGAGCTCCGCCGGGGAGCTGTTTTTT. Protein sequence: CASSQEGSSAGELFF.

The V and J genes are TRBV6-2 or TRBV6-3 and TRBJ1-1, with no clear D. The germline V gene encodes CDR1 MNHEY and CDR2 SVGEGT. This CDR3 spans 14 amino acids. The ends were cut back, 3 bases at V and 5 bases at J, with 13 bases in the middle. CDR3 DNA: TGTGCCAGCAGTTATTTTTTAAGCGCAACTGAAGCTTTCTTT. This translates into CASSYFLSATEAFF.

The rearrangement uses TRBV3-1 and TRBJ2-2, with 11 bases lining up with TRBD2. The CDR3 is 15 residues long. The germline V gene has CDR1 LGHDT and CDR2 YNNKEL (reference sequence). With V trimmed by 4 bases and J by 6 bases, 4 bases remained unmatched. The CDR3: CASSPIAGGAGELFF. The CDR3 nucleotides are TGTGCCAGCAGCCCTATAGCGGGGGGGGCCGGGGAGCTGTTTTTT.

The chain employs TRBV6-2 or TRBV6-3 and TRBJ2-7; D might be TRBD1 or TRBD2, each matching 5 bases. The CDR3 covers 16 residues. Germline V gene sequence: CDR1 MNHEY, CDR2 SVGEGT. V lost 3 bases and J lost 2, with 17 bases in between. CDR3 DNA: TGTGCCAGCAGTTATCGGCTCGGGGCCATTACCTACGAGCAGTACTTC. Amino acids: CASSYRLGAITYEQYF.

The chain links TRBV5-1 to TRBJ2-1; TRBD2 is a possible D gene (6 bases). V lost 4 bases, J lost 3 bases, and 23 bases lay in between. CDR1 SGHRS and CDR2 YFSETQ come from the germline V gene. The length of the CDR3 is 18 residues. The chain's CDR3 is CASSTTLGGVAFYNEQFF. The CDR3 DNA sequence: TGCGCCAGCAGCACCACCCTCGGCGGGGTCGCATTCTACAATGAGCAGTTCTTC.

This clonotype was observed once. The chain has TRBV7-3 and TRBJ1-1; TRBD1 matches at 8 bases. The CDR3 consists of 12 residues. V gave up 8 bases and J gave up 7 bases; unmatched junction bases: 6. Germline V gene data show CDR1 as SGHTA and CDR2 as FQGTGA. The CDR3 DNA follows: TGTGCCAGCGGCGGACAGGGAGGTGAAGCTTTCTTT. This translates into CASGGQGGEAFF.

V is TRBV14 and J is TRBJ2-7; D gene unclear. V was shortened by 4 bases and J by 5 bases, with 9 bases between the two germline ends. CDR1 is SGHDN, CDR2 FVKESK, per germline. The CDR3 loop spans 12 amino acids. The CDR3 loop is CASSLHINEQYF. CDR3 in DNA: TGTGCCAGCAGCCTACATATCAACGAGCAGTACTTC.

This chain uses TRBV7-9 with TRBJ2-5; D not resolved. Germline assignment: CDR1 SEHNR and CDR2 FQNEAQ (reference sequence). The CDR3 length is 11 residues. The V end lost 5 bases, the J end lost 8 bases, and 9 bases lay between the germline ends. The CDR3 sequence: CASSASGTQYF. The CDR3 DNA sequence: TGTGCCAGCAGCGCCTCAGGAACCCAGTACTTC.

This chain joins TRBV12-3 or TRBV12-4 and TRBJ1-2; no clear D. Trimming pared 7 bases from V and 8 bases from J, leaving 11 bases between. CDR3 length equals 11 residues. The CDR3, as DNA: TGTGCCAGCACTTCGTACTGGGGCTACACCTTC. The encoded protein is CASTSYWGYTF.

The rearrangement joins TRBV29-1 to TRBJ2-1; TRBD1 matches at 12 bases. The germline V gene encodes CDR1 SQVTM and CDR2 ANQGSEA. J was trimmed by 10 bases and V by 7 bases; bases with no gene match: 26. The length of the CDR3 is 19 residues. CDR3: CSALAGGQGAWGATREQFF. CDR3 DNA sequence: TGCAGCGCCTTGGCGGGGGGACAGGGGGCTTGGGGGGCCACGAGGGAGCAGTTCTTC.

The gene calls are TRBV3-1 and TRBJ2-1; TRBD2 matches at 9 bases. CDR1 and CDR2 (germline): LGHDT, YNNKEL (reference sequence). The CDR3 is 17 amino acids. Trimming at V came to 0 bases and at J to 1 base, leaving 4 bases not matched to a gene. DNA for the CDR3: TGTGCCAGCAGCCAAGACCCTAGCGGGGTATCCTACAATGAGCAGTTCTTC. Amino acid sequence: CASSQDPSGVSYNEQFF.

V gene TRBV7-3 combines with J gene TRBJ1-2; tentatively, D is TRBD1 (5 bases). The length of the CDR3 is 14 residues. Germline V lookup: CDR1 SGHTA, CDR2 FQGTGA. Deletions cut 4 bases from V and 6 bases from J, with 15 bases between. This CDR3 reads CASSCQGLSNGYTF. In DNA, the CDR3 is TGTGCCAGCAGCTGCCAGGGTCTCTCGAATGGCTACACCTTC.

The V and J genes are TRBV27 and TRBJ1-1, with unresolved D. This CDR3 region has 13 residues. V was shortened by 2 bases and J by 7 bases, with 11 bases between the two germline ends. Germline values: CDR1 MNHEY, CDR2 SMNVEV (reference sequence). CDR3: CASSLGGLNEAFF. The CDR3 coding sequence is TGTGCCAGCAGTTTAGGAGGGTTAAATGAAGCTTTCTTT.

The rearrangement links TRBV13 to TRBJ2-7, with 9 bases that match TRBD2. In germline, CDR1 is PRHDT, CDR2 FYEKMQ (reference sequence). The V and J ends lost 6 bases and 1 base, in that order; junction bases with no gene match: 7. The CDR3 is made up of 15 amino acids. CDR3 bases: TGTGCCAGCAGTTGGATTAGCGGGAGTTCCTACGAGCAGTACTTC. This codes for CASSWISGSSYEQYF.

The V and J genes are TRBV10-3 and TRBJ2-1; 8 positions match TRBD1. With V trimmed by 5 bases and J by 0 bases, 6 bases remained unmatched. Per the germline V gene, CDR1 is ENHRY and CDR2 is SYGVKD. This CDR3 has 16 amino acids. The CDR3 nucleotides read TGTGCCATCAGTAGACAGGGGATCGGCTCCTACAATGAGCAGTTCTTC. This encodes CAISRQGIGSYNEQFF.

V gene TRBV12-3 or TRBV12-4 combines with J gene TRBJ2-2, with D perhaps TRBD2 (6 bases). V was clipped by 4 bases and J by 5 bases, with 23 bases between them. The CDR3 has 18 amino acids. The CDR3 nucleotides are TGTGCCAGCAGTTCCGGGCGGGGCTACGGGGGAATAACCGGGGAGCTGTTTTTT. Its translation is CASSSGRGYGGITGELFF.

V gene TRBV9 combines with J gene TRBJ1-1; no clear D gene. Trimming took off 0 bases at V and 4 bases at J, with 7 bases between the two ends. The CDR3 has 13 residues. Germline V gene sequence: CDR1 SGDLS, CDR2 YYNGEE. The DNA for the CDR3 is TGTGCCAGCAGCGTAGGGGAGAGCACTGAAGCTTTCTTT. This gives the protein CASSVGESTEAFF.